These 30 T cell receptor beta chains originate from one sample sequenced in a study of T cells in Graves' hyperthyroidism and ophthalmopathy. RNA transcripts yielded amplified TCR beta CDR3 regions. The HTBI primer set was used in a first-round RT-PCR of the TCR CDR3. MiXCR, run by TCRdb on the multiplex PCR reads, gives a single entry per CDR3 protein. The sample has about half a million distinct CDR3 sequences; 15% to 20% are singletons. Sequenced sample: blood. The receptors come from a young woman with Graves' ophthalmopathy.

At least ten counts were recorded for this clonotype. The gene calls are TRBV7-6 and TRBJ2-1, with D uncertain. V gave up 4 bases and J gave up 0 bases, with 13 bases separating them. Germline V gene sequence: CDR1 SGHVS, CDR2 FNYEAQ. This CDR3 comprises 16 residues. CDR3 in DNA: TGTGCCAGCAGCTCCTGGGCCTCTTCCTCCTACAATGAGCAGTTCTTC. This codes for CASSSWASSSYNEQFF.

This clonotype was picked up a small number of times. The V gene is TRBV5-1, the J gene TRBJ2-6; perhaps TRBD2 as D (5 bases). Germline CDR1 SGHRS, CDR2 YFSETQ. With 1 base removed from V and 0 bases from J, the gap between germline ends came to 14 bases. The CDR3 extends over 18 amino acids. The CDR3 sequence is CASSLWTSQGSGANVLTF. The CDR3 DNA reads TGCGCCAGCAGCTTGTGGACTTCCCAAGGCTCTGGGGCCAACGTCCTGACTTTC. Filled out from reference TRBV5-1 and TRBJ2-6, the complete variable domain reads KAGVTQTPRYLIKTRGQQVTLSCSPISGHRSVSWYQQTPGQGLQFLFEYFSETQRNKGNFPGRFSGRQFSNSRSEMNVSTLELGDSALYLCASSLWTSQGSGANVLTFGAGSRLTVL.

To note about this clonotype: The junction shows a germline mismatch at one end, possibly a read error. The chain has TRBV7-9 and TRBJ2-7; 8 positions match TRBD1. Germline V gene sequence: CDR1 SEHNR, CDR2 FQNEAQ (reference sequence). CDR3 length: 15 residues. This CDR3 is CASSLGTGGIYVQYF. For the CDR3, the DNA is TGTGCCAGCAGCTTAGGAACAGGGGGAATCTACGTGCAGTACTTC.

This clonotype was seen ten or more times. The chain joins TRBV27 to TRBJ2-6, with D hard to call. CDR3 size: 13 residues. Germline V gives CDR1 MNHEY, CDR2 SMNVEV (reference sequence). V dropped 3 bases and J dropped 4 bases, with 4 bases sitting between them. CDR3 DNA: TGTGCCAGCAGTTTTTGGGGGGCCAACGTCCTGACTTTC. Its protein is CASSFWGANVLTF.

This clonotype has a count of ten or more. The genes are TRBV2 and TRBJ1-5; TRBD1 agrees at 7 bases. Germline CDR1 and CDR2: SNHLY and FYNNEI. The CDR3 contains 15 residues. V trimming: 6 bases; J trimming: 0 bases; junction bases outside the gene matches: 5. DNA of the CDR3: TGTGCCAGCAGCCCTCAGGGGGATAGCAATCAGCCCCAGCATTTT. Protein product: CASSPQGDSNQPQHF.

The V call is TRBV28, the J call TRBJ2-3, with 10 bases identical to TRBD2. V shed 2 bases, J shed 3 bases, and the junction held 5 bases outside the gene matches. CDR1 and CDR2 (germline): MDHEN, SYDVKM. This CDR3 is 16 amino acids long. For the CDR3, the DNA is TGTGCCAGCAGTTTACCGGGACTAGCGAAGACAGATACGCAGTATTTT. Protein product: CASSLPGLAKTDTQYF.

This clonotype has ten or more counts. The chain links TRBV5-1 to TRBJ2-7; TRBD2 agrees at 9 bases. Germline V gene data show CDR1 as SGHRS and CDR2 as YFSETQ. CDR3 size: 15 residues. J gave up 3 bases and V 4 bases, and 8 bases lay outside the gene matches. The CDR3 coding sequence is TGCGCCAGCAGCGGAATAGCGGGAGTTAGCTACGAGCAGTACTTC. This sequence encodes CASSGIAGVSYEQYF.

This clonotype showed up many times. Here the CDR3 DNA reads TGTGCCAGCAGCTTAGCGGCGGGGGTCGCCTACGAGCAGTACTTC. Amino acids: CASSLAAGVAYEQYF. The V gene is TRBV7-2, the J gene TRBJ2-7; 7 positions agree with TRBD2. The CDR3 runs to 15 residues. V was clipped by 0 bases and J by 2 bases; unmatched bases: 4. The germline CDR1 and CDR2 sequences are SGHTA and FQGNSA.

This chain uses TRBV11-3 with TRBJ2-3; TRBD1 or TRBD2 may be the D gene (6 bases each). CDR1 SGHNT and CDR2 YENEEA come from the germline V gene. V dropped 6 bases and J dropped 2 bases, with 15 bases sitting between them. The length of the CDR3 is 15 residues. The CDR3 here is CASSLEGEDTDTQYF. In DNA form, the CDR3 reads TGTGCCAGCAGTCTGGAGGGGGAGGACACAGATACGCAGTATTTT.

This clonotype was seen a handful of times. This chain uses TRBV6-1 with TRBJ2-5; D is uncertain. Germline V gene lookup returns CDR1 MNHNS and CDR2 SASEGT. There are 11 residues in the CDR3. V lost 10 bases and J 5 bases, leaving 11 bases between the germline ends. The CDR3 region has the DNA TGTGCCACCGGCCCTGCCGAGACCCAGTACTTC. It encodes CATGPAETQYF.

This clonotype came up many times. The rearrangement links TRBV3-1 to TRBJ2-5; D might be TRBD2 (5 bases). Germline V gives CDR1 LGHDT, CDR2 YNNKEL (reference sequence). The CDR3 is made up of 13 amino acids. Between the trimmed V and J ends, which lost 2 bases and 7 bases, there was a span of 11 bases. The CDR3 here is CASSQSARGTQYF. The CDR3 DNA reads TGTGCCAGCAGCCAAAGTGCCCGGGGGACCCAGTACTTC.

At least ten counts were recorded for this clonotype. The chain carries TRBV20-1 and TRBJ2-3; TRBD2 might be the D (6 bases). V lost 5 bases, J lost 5 bases, and 23 bases lay in between. The CDR3 is 16 amino acids. In germline, CDR1 is DFQATT, CDR2 SNEGSKA (reference sequence). This chain's CDR3 is CSADGGTLPLGDTQYF. In DNA form, the CDR3 reads TGCAGTGCTGACGGAGGGACGCTTCCCTTGGGAGATACGCAGTATTTT.

This clonotype was recorded many times. The rearrangement uses TRBV18 and TRBJ2-7; D perhaps matches TRBD1 (6 bases). V lost 3 bases and J 7 bases, leaving 13 bases between the germline ends. Germline-derived CDR1 and CDR2 are KGHSH and LQKENI. The CDR3 is 13 residues long. CDR3 sequence: CASSPLQGREQYF. The DNA of the CDR3 is TGTGCCAGCTCACCGCTACAGGGCAGGGAGCAGTACTTC.

This clonotype was observed at least ten times. The V call is TRBV7-2, the J call TRBJ1-2; D ambiguous. V lost 5 bases and J lost 3, with 10 bases in between. CDR3 length equals 13 residues. The germline V gene has CDR1 SGHTA and CDR2 FQGNSA. CDR3: CASSLMAYYGYTF. DNA of the CDR3: TGTGCCAGCAGCCTAATGGCATACTATGGCTACACCTTC. The full variable domain, completed using reference TRBV7-2 and TRBJ1-2, is GAGVSQSPSNKVTEKGKDVELRCDPISGHTALYWYRQSLGQGLEFLIYFQGNSAPDKSGLPSDRFSAERTGGSVSTLTIQRTQQEDSAVYLCASSLMAYYGYTFGSGTRLTVV.

The chain links TRBV28 to TRBJ1-2, with TRBD1 identical over 7 bases. This CDR3 comprises 14 residues. CDR1 and CDR2 from the germline V gene are MDHEN and SYDVKM. With V trimmed by 6 bases and J by 4 bases, 8 bases remained unmatched. CDR3 in DNA: TGTGCCAGCAGCACAGGGGCCCCCTTCTATGGCTACACCTTC. Amino acids: CASSTGAPFYGYTF.

This clonotype turned up a few times. The chain links TRBV25-1 to TRBJ1-4; TRBD1 aligns across 8 bases. V trimming: 4 bases; J trimming: 4 bases; junction bases outside the gene matches: 2. Germline lookup yields CDR1 MGHDK and CDR2 SYGVNS. The CDR3 is made up of 14 amino acids. The CDR3 coding sequence is TGTGCCAGCAGTGGGACAGGGCTTAATGAAAAACTGTTTTTT. It specifies CASSGTGLNEKLFF. Combining the CDR3 with reference TRBV25-1 and TRBJ1-4 gives the whole variable domain EADIYQTPRYLVIGTGKKITLECSQTMGHDKMYWYQQDPGMELHLIHYSYGVNSTEKGDLSSESTVSRIRTEHFPLTLESARPSHTSQYLCASSGTGLNEKLFFGSGTQLSVL.

This clonotype was counted at least ten times. An end of the junction differs from the germline gene, which may be a read error. This chain links TRBV4-1 with TRBJ2-7, with 14 bases matching TRBD2. This CDR3 spans 15 amino acids. Germline-derived CDR1 and CDR2 are MGHRA and YSYEKL. The CDR3 DNA reads TGTGCCAGCAGCCAGGGACTAGCGGGAGCCTACGAGCAGTACTTC. The encoded protein is CASSQGLAGAYEQYF.

Ten or more counts support this clonotype. The chain recombines TRBV5-5 with TRBJ2-2, with D tentatively TRBD1 or TRBD2 (5 bases each). This CDR3 has 16 residues. With 4 bases removed from V and 0 bases from J, the gap between germline ends came to 13 bases. Germline assignment: CDR1 SGHKS and CDR2 YYEKEE (reference sequence). CDR3 coding DNA: TGTGCCAGCAGCGTGGACTGGGACGCGAACACCGGGGAGCTGTTTTTT. The encoded protein is CASSVDWDANTGELFF.

There are a few counts of this clonotype. The chain is built from TRBV29-1 and TRBJ1-2; 8 nucleotides align to TRBD1. The V gene's germline CDR1 is SQVTM and CDR2 ANQGSEA. V lost 6 bases, J lost 1 base, and 13 bases stayed unmatched. This CDR3 has 16 amino acids. CDR3 DNA sequence: TGCAGCGTGGGGGAGGCAGGGGGCGTTGGTAACTATGGCTACACCTTC. Translated: CSVGEAGGVGNYGYTF.

This CDR3 is CASSPYGLRSGRADEQYF. The CDR3 nucleotides read TGCGCCAGCAGCCCATACGGGCTCAGGAGCGGGAGAGCCGACGAGCAGTACTTC. The chain carries TRBV4-1 and TRBJ2-7; 8 positions agree with TRBD2. Per germline, CDR1 MGHRA and CDR2 YSYEKL. The V segment lost 4 bases and the J segment 5 bases; nucleotides outside the gene matches: 19. This CDR3 has 18 residues.

The sample holds a few counts of this clonotype. The CDR3 DNA is TGTGCCACCCGGCTTAGCGGGGGTTACAATGAGCAGTTCTTC. This encodes CATRLSGGYNEQFF. The chain recombines TRBV10-3 with TRBJ2-1, with TRBD2 matching 9 bases. The CDR3 is 14 residues long. Trimming at V came to 10 bases and at J to 4 bases, leaving 8 bases not matched to a gene. Germline lookup yields CDR1 ENHRY and CDR2 SYGVKD.

This clonotype was observed many times. The V call is TRBV2, the J call TRBJ2-3, with D possibly being TRBD2 (5 bases). V was clipped by 4 bases and J by 5 bases, with 10 bases between them. Germline V lookup: CDR1 SNHLY, CDR2 FYNNEI. This CDR3 spans 13 amino acids. For the CDR3, the DNA is TGTGCCAGCAGTGGGGCCCGGGGAGATACGCAGTATTTT. Its protein product is CASSGARGDTQYF.

This clonotype was observed many times. V usage is TRBV30 and J usage is TRBJ1-2; tentatively, D is TRBD1 (6 bases). V lost 0 bases to trimming and J lost 6 bases, with 14 bases between them. The germline V gene encodes CDR1 GTSNPN and CDR2 SVGIG (reference sequence). The CDR3 is 14 residues long. CDR3 sequence (DNA): TGTGCCTGGAGTGTACCCGCCAGGGGTGATGGCTACACCTTC. Encoded protein: CAWSVPARGDGYTF.

This clonotype was counted many times. The chain couples TRBV9 to TRBJ2-1; D may correspond to TRBD1 or TRBD2 (5 bases each). The CDR3 covers 16 residues. CDR1 SGDLS and CDR2 YYNGEE come from the germline V gene. Trimming left V 0 bases short and J 4 bases short, with 14 bases between. The CDR3 DNA reads as TGTGCCAGCAGCGTAGCGGGGCGACCCCAGTACAATGAGCAGTTCTTC. Translation: CASSVAGRPQYNEQFF.

The rearrangement uses TRBV6-2 or TRBV6-3 and TRBJ2-2; tentatively, D is TRBD2 (6 bases). The CDR3 is 15 residues long. Germline V gene data show CDR1 as MNHEY and CDR2 as SVGEGT. Trimming left V 2 bases short and J 7 bases short, with 14 bases between. Here the CDR3 reads CASSYGAGGGGELFF. The CDR3 region has the DNA TGTGCCAGCAGTTACGGGGCTGGGGGAGGCGGGGAGCTGTTTTTT.

The chain has TRBV7-9 and TRBJ1-2; TRBD1 agrees at 7 bases. Germline CDR1 SEHNR, CDR2 FQNEAQ (reference sequence). The CDR3 consists of 16 residues. The junction had 13 bases not matched to a gene; V was cut back by 5 bases and J by 4 bases. The CDR3 sequence is CASSPSSGQRFYGYTF. The CDR3 coding sequence is TGTGCCAGCAGCCCAAGTTCGGGACAGAGGTTCTATGGCTACACCTTC. The variable domain in full, completed from reference TRBV7-9 and TRBJ1-2, reads DTGVSQNPRHKITKRGQNVTFRCDPISEHNRLYWYRQTLGQGPEFLTYFQNEAQLEKSRLLSDRFSAERPKGSFSTLEIQRTEQGDSAMYLCASSPSSGQRFYGYTFGSGTRLTVV.

In regard to this clonotype: One base away lies a much larger clone, so this may be a sequencing read error. The chain combines TRBV6-2 or TRBV6-3 with TRBJ2-1, with 13 positions matching TRBD2. There are 15 residues in the CDR3. V lost 2 bases, J lost 7 bases, and 2 bases stayed unmatched. From germline, CDR1 is MNHEY and CDR2 SVGEGT. The CDR3 region is CASSYRTSGSNEQFF. The CDR3 DNA follows: TGTGCCAGCAGTTACCGGACTAGCGGGAGTAATGAGCAGTTCTTC.

This rearrangement joins TRBV29-1 to TRBJ2-1; 7 nucleotides match TRBD2. V lost 6 bases to trimming and J lost 9 bases; unmatched junction nucleotides: 14. This CDR3 is built from 14 residues. Germline values: CDR1 SQVTM, CDR2 ANQGSEA. CDR3 in amino acids: CSVSELASVGEQFF. The CDR3 nucleotides are TGCAGCGTCTCCGAACTAGCGTCAGTGGGTGAGCAGTTCTTC.

V gene TRBV7-2 combines with J gene TRBJ1-6; D is perhaps TRBD1 (6 bases). The CDR3 sequence is 18 residues long. Trimming shortened V by 2 bases and J by 2 bases, and 16 bases separated the two germline ends. The germline gives CDR1 SGHTA, CDR2 FQGNSA. CDR3 nucleotide sequence: TGTGCCAGCAGCTTATTTCCGGGGGGCGGAACCTATAATTCACCCCTCCACTTT. Its translation is CASSLFPGGGTYNSPLHF.

This clonotype occurred a few times. J is TRBJ2-7 and V is TRBV20-1, with 11 nucleotides matching TRBD2. The V gene's germline CDR1 is DFQATT and CDR2 SNEGSKA (reference sequence). V lost 6 bases to trimming and J lost 2 bases; unmatched junction nucleotides: 6. The CDR3 consists of 14 residues. The CDR3 spells CSADLLAGAYEQYF. The CDR3 nucleotides are TGCAGTGCCGACCTACTAGCGGGAGCCTACGAGCAGTACTTC.